The clone carrying this T cell receptor beta chain showed up just a few times. This specimen belongs to a study of spatial heterogeneity in lung cancer. TCRdb re-derived calls from the 5' RACE reads in MiXCR, one entry per CDR3 protein. The sample lists over 85,000 distinct CDR3 sequences, roughly a fifth occurring once. As to time point: blood at routine non-recurrence follow-up after resection. This TCR was recovered from a male donor with early-stage non-small cell lung cancer. The material was PBMCs, obtained at follow-up.

The CDR3 here is CASSFTGTANEKLFF. The CDR3 region has the DNA TGCGCCAGCAGCTTCACCGGGACAGCTAATGAAAAACTGTTTTTT. The chain recombines TRBV5-1 with TRBJ1-4; 7 bases align to TRBD1. The CDR3 is made up of 15 amino acids. Losses at the gene ends were 2 bases for V and 3 bases for J; bases not matched to a gene: 4. CDR1 and CDR2 (germline): SGHRS, YFSETQ.